The subject of this entry is one TCR beta chain. These data originate in a study of response to subunit inactivated influenza vaccine. TCRdb fed the RT-PCR reads into MiXCR, producing one record per CDR3 protein. The table has 600,000 to 850,000 distinct CDR3 sequences, 14% seen once; the top ten hold roughly 7.2%. Deletions cut 0 bases from V and 0 bases from J, with 12 bases between. This CDR3 spans 17 amino acids. Germline CDR1 SGHTA, CDR2 FQGNSA. The sequence came from a man aged 50-59 years who received an inactivated influenza vaccine. V usage is TRBV7-2 and J usage is TRBJ2-1, with D tentatively TRBD2 (5 bases). The sample in question was PBMCs from blood, obtained 14 days before vaccination. CDR3 region: CASSLAERLRSYNEQFF. CDR3 nucleotide sequence: TGTGCCAGCAGCTTAGCCGAGAGACTACGCTCCTACAATGAGCAGTTCTTC.